This T cell receptor (beta chain) stems from a study of cytomegalovirus exposure and HLA in healthy donors. As for the study in general: Researchers previously reported finding 90 million to 130 million unique TCR beta sequences from 170 million or so T cells.

The CDR3 covers 18 residues. Germline-derived CDR1 and CDR2 are WSHSY and SAAADI. J lost 2 bases, V lost 4 bases, and 15 bases had no gene match. With 60 Vbeta and 13 Jbeta primers, the PCR was carried out. The repertoire was sequenced with immunoSEQ multiplex PCR; TCRdb's copy has only in-frame clones and lacks some. The repertoire includes 150,000 to 200,000 clones, just under 80% of them detected once, and 4.5% to 7.5% sits in the top ten. This TCR came from a woman in her twenties or thirties in good health and CMV-seropositive. The chain recombines TRBV10-2 with TRBJ2-7; 9 bases agree with TRBD1. Material: PBMCs. CDR3 region: CASSGRDRATVSPYEQYF. In nucleotides, the CDR3 is TGCGCCAGCAGTGGCCGGGACAGGGCCACGGTAAGTCCCTACGAGCAGTACTTC.